These 19 T cell receptor beta chains came from one sample sequenced in a study of cytomegalovirus exposure and HLA in healthy donors. Profiling relied on immunoSEQ multiplex PCR, and the TCRdb table lists in-frame clones only, not all of them. The repertoire has roughly 150,000 clones, 85% of them found once; the top ten carry around 2.5%. The sequenced sample was PBMCs. The receptor set was obtained from a man between 25 and 39 years old in good health and CMV-seropositive.

In this sample, this clone turned up once. V usage is TRBV7-2 and J usage is TRBJ1-6, with D possibly TRBD1 on 5 matching bases. Per germline, CDR1 SGHTA and CDR2 FQGNSA. V lost 6 bases, J lost 10 bases, and 16 bases lay in between. The CDR3 is made up of 14 amino acids. The CDR3 here is CASSLVGGWSPLHF. The CDR3 region has the DNA TGTGCCAGCAGTTTGGTGGGGGGTTGGTCACCCCTCCACTTT.

The J gene is TRBJ1-1, the V gene TRBV7-9, with a tentative D call TRBD1 (5 bases). The CDR3 contains 14 residues. Trimming pared 5 bases from V and 0 bases from J, leaving 10 bases between. The germline V gene has CDR1 SEHNR and CDR2 FQNEAQ (reference sequence). The CDR3 region is CASSPGNLNTEAFF. CDR3 in DNA: TGTGCCAGCAGCCCAGGGAATCTGAACACTGAAGCTTTCTTT.

CDR3 residues: CASSQETRTNAFF. The CDR3 coding sequence is TGCGCCAGCAGCCAAGAGACACGGACAAACGCTTTCTTT. This chain connects TRBV4-3 to TRBJ1-1; possibly TRBD1 for D (5 bases). The CDR3 spans 13 residues. V was pared by 0 bases and J by 11 bases, with 13 bases between. The V gene's germline CDR1 is LGHNA and CDR2 YSLEER.

V gene TRBV4-3 combines with J gene TRBJ1-2; TRBD1 might be the D (5 bases). Germline values: CDR1 LGHNA, CDR2 YSLEER. The CDR3 has 17 residues. The germline V and J ends were trimmed by 0 bases and 2 bases, with 16 bases remaining between them. The CDR3 DNA follows: TGCGCCAGCAGCCAAGATAAATGGGGCAGGGCCAACTATGGCTACACCTTC. It encodes CASSQDKWGRANYGYTF.

The chain combines TRBV4-1 with TRBJ2-1; D is perhaps TRBD2 (6 bases). This CDR3 is 13 amino acids long. V dropped 3 bases and J dropped 8 bases, with 11 bases sitting between them. Germline CDR1 and CDR2: MGHRA and YSYEKL. The CDR3 DNA follows: TGCGCCAGCAGCCATAGCGGTGGGGATGAGCAGTTCTTC. It translates to CASSHSGGDEQFF.

This clone came up once. V is TRBV27 and J is TRBJ2-1; perhaps TRBD1 as D (7 bases). V was pared by 5 bases and J by 3 bases, with 11 bases between. CDR1 is MNHEY and CDR2 is SMNVEV in the germline V gene (reference sequence). The CDR3 length is 14 residues. CDR3 residues: CASSQGGLYNEQFF. CDR3 bases: TGTGCCAGCAGTCAGGGGGGTCTCTACAATGAGCAGTTCTTC.

This clone was seen just once. The chain has TRBV4-3 and TRBJ1-1; TRBD1 is a possible D gene (6 bases). Per the germline V gene, CDR1 is LGHNA and CDR2 is YSLEER. The germline V and J ends were trimmed by 0 bases and 1 base, with 9 bases remaining between them. The CDR3 sequence is 15 residues long. The CDR3 DNA sequence: TGCGCCAGCAGCCAAGAGGGGGCGGCGAACACTGAAGCTTTCTTT. Amino acids: CASSQEGAANTEAFF.

The chain combines TRBV29-1 with TRBJ1-2; a weak D match, TRBD1 (5 bases). CDR1 SQVTM and CDR2 ANQGSEA come from the germline V gene. Between the trimmed V and J ends, which lost 6 bases and 6 bases, there was a span of 17 bases. There are 13 residues in the CDR3. The CDR3 sequence is CSVGGGGADGYTF. The CDR3 DNA sequence: TGCAGCGTGGGGGGGGGAGGGGCAGATGGCTACACCTTC.

The gene calls are TRBV29-1 and TRBJ2-2; TRBD2 might be the D (5 bases). Trimming removed 7 bases from V and 1 base from J, with 19 bases in between. Germline-derived CDR1 and CDR2 are SQVTM and ANQGSEA. This CDR3 contains 16 residues. CDR3 residues: CSALRWESRNTGELFF. Written as DNA, the CDR3 is TGCAGCGCCTTGAGGTGGGAGAGCAGGAACACCGGGGAGCTGTTTTTT.

This sequence joins TRBV18 and TRBJ2-7, with 9 bases matching TRBD1. This CDR3 comprises 16 residues. Unmatched junction bases numbered 3, after V lost 0 bases and J lost 0 bases. The germline V gene has CDR1 KGHSH and CDR2 LQKENI. In nucleotides, the CDR3 is TGTGCCAGCTCACCACCCGGGACAGGGAGCTCCTACGAGCAGTACTTC. Amino acid sequence: CASSPPGTGSSYEQYF. Full variable domain (outside the CDR3, taken from reference TRBV18 and TRBJ2-7): NAGVMQNPRHLVRRRGQEARLRCSPMKGHSHVYWYRQLPEEGLKFMVYLQKENIIDESGMPKERFSAEFPKEGPSILRIQQVVRGDSAAYFCASSPPGTGSSYEQYFGPGTRLTVT.

The chain is built from TRBV11-3 and TRBJ1-1; no firm D call. The germline gives CDR1 SGHNT, CDR2 YENEEA. This CDR3 spans 12 amino acids. The V gene lost 5 bases and the J gene lost 9 bases, with 13 bases spanning the gap. The CDR3 sequence is CASSLPRGKAFF. Written as DNA, the CDR3 is TGTGCCAGCAGCCTCCCACGGGGTAAAGCTTTCTTT. Supplemented by reference TRBV11-3 and TRBJ1-1, the full variable domain reads EAGVVQSPRYKIIEKKQPVAFWCNPISGHNTLYWYLQNLGQGPELLIRYENEEAVDDSQLPKDRFSAERLKGVDSTLKIQPAELGDSAVYLCASSLPRGKAFFGQGTRLTVV.

The chain is built from TRBV11-2 and TRBJ1-1; 9 nucleotides align to TRBD1. The trim removed 5 bases at V and 5 bases at J, leaving 6 bases unmatched. The CDR3 loop spans 14 amino acids. CDR1 is SGHAT and CDR2 is FQNNGV in the germline V gene. CDR3 bases: TGTGCCAGCAGCGCGGGACAGGGAGGGACTGAAGCTTTCTTT. It specifies CASSAGQGGTEAFF. Full variable domain (remainder filled in from reference TRBV11-2 and TRBJ1-1): EAGVAQSPRYKIIEKRQSVAFWCNPISGHATLYWYQQILGQGPKLLIQFQNNGVVDDSQLPKDRFSAERLKGVDSTLKIQPAKLEDSAVYLCASSAGQGGTEAFFGQGTRLTVV.

The V and J genes are TRBV9 and TRBJ2-7, with D maybe TRBD1 (5 bases). V lost 7 bases to trimming and J lost 0 bases, with 11 bases between them. This CDR3 contains 13 residues. In germline, CDR1 is SGDLS, CDR2 YYNGEE. The CDR3 sequence: CASRPQGSYEQYF. The CDR3 DNA reads TGTGCCAGCCGCCCCCAGGGCTCCTACGAGCAGTACTTC. The full variable domain, with the rest looked up from reference TRBV9 and TRBJ2-7, is DSGVTQTPKHLITATGQRVTLRCSPRSGDLSVYWYQQSLDQGLQFLIQYYNGEERAKGNILERFSAQQFPDLHSELNLSSLELGDSALYFCASRPQGSYEQYFGPGTRLTVT.

The rearrangement joins TRBV19 to TRBJ1-2; a possible D gene is TRBD1 (6 bases). The CDR3 contains 13 residues. CDR1 LNHDA and CDR2 SQIVND come from the germline V gene (reference sequence). Trimming stripped 7 bases from V and 8 bases from J, with 17 bases between. CDR3 protein: CASTGQGKNGYTF. CDR3 bases: TGTGCCAGTACGGGTCAGGGGAAGAACGGCTACACCTTC. Combining the CDR3 with reference TRBV19 and TRBJ1-2 gives the whole variable domain DGGITQSPKYLFRKEGQNVTLSCEQNLNHDAMYWYRQDPGQGLRLIYYSQIVNDFQKGDIAEGYSVSREKKESFPLTVTSAQKNPTAFYLCASTGQGKNGYTFGSGTRLTVV.

This clone was seen only once. The V call is TRBV7-3, the J call TRBJ2-1; 11 bases align to TRBD2. CDR3 size: 15 residues. The junction had 1 base not matched to a gene; V was cut back by 4 bases and J by 2 bases. CDR1 and CDR2 (germline): SGHTA, FQGTGA. CDR3 region: CASSYSGGAYNEQFF. The CDR3, as DNA: TGTGCCAGCAGCTATAGCGGGGGGGCCTACAATGAGCAGTTCTTC.

The chain employs TRBV30 and TRBJ1-1, with D maybe TRBD1 (5 bases). Germline V gene sequence: CDR1 GTSNPN, CDR2 SVGIG (reference sequence). The CDR3 has 14 amino acids. The germline V and J ends were trimmed by 0 bases and 2 bases, with 10 bases remaining between them. CDR3 loop: CAWSVGVANTEAFF. DNA of the CDR3: TGTGCCTGGAGTGTAGGGGTGGCTAACACTGAAGCTTTCTTT.

The rearrangement links TRBV2 to TRBJ1-1, with TRBD1 identical over 9 bases. The CDR3 sequence is 16 residues long. Germline-derived CDR1 and CDR2 are SNHLY and FYNNEI. V was pared by 2 bases and J by 1 base, with 5 bases of the junction left unmatched. In DNA, the CDR3 is TGTGCCAGCAGTGAACTAGGGGACAGGGCGAACACTGAAGCTTTCTTT. It specifies CASSELGDRANTEAFF.

The V and J genes are TRBV4-1 and TRBJ2-3, with 7 bases aligning to TRBD2. The J segment lost 2 bases and the V segment lost 4 bases, leaving 9 bases of the junction unmatched. Germline V gene sequence: CDR1 MGHRA, CDR2 YSYEKL. The CDR3 loop spans 16 amino acids. This chain's CDR3 is CASSPAERGPTDTQYF. As DNA, the CDR3 is TGCGCCAGCAGCCCTGCCGAGCGGGGCCCCACAGATACGCAGTATTTT.

For the CDR3, the DNA is TGTGCCAGCAGCCCCCCGGGGGGGCGGGAGCAAGAGACCCAGTACTTC. Translating it yields CASSPPGGREQETQYF. The V and J genes are TRBV7-9 and TRBJ2-5; 8 nucleotides match TRBD2. The germline CDR1 and CDR2 sequences are SEHNR and FQNEAQ (reference sequence). The V and J ends lost 5 bases and 2 bases, in that order; junction bases with no gene match: 10. The length of the CDR3 is 16 residues.